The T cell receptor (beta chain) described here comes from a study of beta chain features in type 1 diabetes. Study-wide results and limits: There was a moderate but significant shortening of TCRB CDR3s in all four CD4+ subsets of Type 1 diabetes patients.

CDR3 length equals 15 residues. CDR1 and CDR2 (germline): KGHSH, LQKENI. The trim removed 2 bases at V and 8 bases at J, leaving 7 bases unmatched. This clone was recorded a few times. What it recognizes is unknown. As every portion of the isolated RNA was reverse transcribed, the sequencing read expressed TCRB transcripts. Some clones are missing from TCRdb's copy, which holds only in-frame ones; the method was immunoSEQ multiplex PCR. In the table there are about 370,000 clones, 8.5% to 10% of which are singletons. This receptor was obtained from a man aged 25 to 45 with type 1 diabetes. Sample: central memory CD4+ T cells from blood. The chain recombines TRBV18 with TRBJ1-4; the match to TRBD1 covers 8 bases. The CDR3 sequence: CASSPNQGAVEKLFF. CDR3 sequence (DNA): TGTGCCAGCTCACCAAATCAGGGGGCCGTAGAAAAACTGTTTTTT.